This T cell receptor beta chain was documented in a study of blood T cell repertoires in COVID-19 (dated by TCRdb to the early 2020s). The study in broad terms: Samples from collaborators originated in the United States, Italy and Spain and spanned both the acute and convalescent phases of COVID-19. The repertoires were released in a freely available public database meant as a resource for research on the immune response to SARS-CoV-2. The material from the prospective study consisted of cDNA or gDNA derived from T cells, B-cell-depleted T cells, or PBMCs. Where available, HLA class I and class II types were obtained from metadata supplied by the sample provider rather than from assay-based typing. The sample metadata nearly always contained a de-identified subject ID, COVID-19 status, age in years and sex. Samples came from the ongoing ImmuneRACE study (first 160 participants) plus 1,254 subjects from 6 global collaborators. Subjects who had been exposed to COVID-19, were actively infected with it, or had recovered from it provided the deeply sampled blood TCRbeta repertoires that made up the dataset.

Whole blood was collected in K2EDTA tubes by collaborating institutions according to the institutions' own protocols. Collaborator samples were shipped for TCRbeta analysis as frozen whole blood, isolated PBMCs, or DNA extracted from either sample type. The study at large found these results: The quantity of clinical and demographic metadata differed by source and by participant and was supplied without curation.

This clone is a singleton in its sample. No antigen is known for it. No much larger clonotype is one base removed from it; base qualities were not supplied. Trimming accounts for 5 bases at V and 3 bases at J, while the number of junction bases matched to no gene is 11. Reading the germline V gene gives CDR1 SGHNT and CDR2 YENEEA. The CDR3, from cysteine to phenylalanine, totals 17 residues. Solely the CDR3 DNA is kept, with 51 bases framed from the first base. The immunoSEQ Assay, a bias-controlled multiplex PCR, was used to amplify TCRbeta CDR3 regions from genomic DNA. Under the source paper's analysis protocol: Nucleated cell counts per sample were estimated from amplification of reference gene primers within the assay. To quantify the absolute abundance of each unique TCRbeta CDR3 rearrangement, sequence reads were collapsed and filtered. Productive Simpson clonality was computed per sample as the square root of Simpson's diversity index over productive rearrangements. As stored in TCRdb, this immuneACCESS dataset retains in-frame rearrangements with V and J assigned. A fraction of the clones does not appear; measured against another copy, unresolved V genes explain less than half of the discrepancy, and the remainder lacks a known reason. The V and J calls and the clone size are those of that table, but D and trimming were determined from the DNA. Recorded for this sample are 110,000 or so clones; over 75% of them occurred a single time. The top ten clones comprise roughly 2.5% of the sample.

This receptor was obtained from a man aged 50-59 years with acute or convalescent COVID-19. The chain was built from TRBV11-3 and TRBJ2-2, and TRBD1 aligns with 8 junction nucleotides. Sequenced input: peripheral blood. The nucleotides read TGTGCCAGCAGCCTCCCGGACAGGGAGAGGGACACCGGGGAGCTGTTTTTT. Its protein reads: CASSLPDRERDTGELFF.